This T cell receptor beta chain was sequenced in a study of graft-versus-host responses after intestinal transplantation. The wider study: Uniformly, recipients were administered anti-thymocyte globulin induction with subsequent tacrolimus and steroids for two to three years. Points from the study as a whole: Recipient bone marrow held GvH clones, some seen earlier in ileum or blood.

A note on this clone: Its antigen remains unidentified.

Clones were sequenced by immunoSEQ multiplex PCR, and TCRdb holds only the in-frame ones, with some missing. The sample lists approximately 97,000 clones, 90% to 95% occurring once. The J segment lost 3 bases and the V segment lost 3 bases, leaving 4 bases of the junction unmatched. This CDR3 is built from 15 residues. Germline loops: CDR1 MNHEY, CDR2 SMNVEV (reference sequence). The chain is built from TRBV27 and TRBJ2-1; 8 nucleotides line up with TRBD2. The receptor was isolated from a human donor who was the organ donor for an intestinal transplant. The material sequenced was unstimulated CD4+ T cells sorted from spleen or lymph node cells, taken before transplant. CDR3 sequence reads: CASSFPGGGYNEQFF. The CDR3 bases are TGTGCCAGCAGTTTCCCGGGGGGGGGCTACAATGAGCAGTTCTTC.